This T cell receptor (beta chain) was profiled in a study of CD8 T cells in ankylosing spondylitis (dated by TCRdb to 2015 to 2018). At the level of the whole study: The study profiled T cell receptor beta repertoires in healthy donors and ankylosing spondylitis patients to find disease-linked TCR variants. Peripheral blood was sampled, and synovial fluid was additionally collected from ankylosing spondylitis patients. The full study cohort was made up of 20 to 25 ankylosing spondylitis patients and roughly 100 healthy donors. Broader findings and caveats from the paper: Blood from ankylosing spondylitis patients appeared to be characterized by a TCR beta motif composed of several highly homologous amino acid variants. A CD8+ phenotype was shown by the disease-linked clones, which were found at relatively low frequencies in peripheral blood. According to the report, matched synovial fluid samples from ankylosing spondylitis patients were significantly enriched for the disease-linked clones. Some motif variants had previously been reported in the synovial fluid and blood of reactive arthritis patients, which suggests shared mechanisms of disease initiation.

This clonotype was counted between two and nine times. What this receptor recognizes is not known. The sample holds no much larger clone one base away, and base qualities are not on file. CDR1 and CDR2 are read off the germline V gene (reference sequence) as LNHNV and YYDKDF. Its CDR3 holds 16 amino acids, cysteine through phenylalanine. The retained sequence is limited to the CDR3, 48 bases, with the frame set at the first base. Germline trimming: 1 base from V, 12 bases from J; junction bases outside gene matches: 15. The run used an Illumina HiSeq 2500. Quantitative 5'-RACE with molecular barcodes was used to prepare TCR beta libraries. As for how the authors treated the data: Disease-linked TCR variants were identified with a new computational method built on a probabilistic model of VDJ rearrangement. TCRdb handled the public reads itself, with Q25 trimming in fastp and clone calling in MiXCR, and kept productive beta chains. One record per CDR3 amino acid sequence lists the most common genes and DNA. Clone size and V and J calls follow TCRdb, not the original study. The sample data list about 750,000 distinct CDR3 sequences, and 15% to 20% of these were observed just once. About 20% of the sample goes to the ten largest clones.

Sequenced: blood, either unsorted or a sorted T cell fraction (not recorded which). This clonotype originated in a male donor with ankylosing spondylitis. The sequence links TRBV15 to TRBJ2-1; 7 bases in between match TRBD2. The base sequence is TGTGCCACCAGCAGAGCCCGAGGGGACTACCCAAGGGGGCAGTTCTTC. Protein translation: CATSRARGDYPRGQFF.